This T cell receptor beta chain was recorded in a study of cytomegalovirus exposure and HLA in healthy donors (dated 2017 in TCRdb). Looking at the study overall: An earlier analysis of about 530 of the donors reported under 300 Gb of sequence data and 95 million to 120 million unique TCR beta sequences obtained from about 179 million T cells. Around 330 gigabases of sequencing data and 70 million to 95 million unique TCR sequences made up an early release that covered approximately 650 HLA-typed donors. Of the roughly 400 genotyped donors, 65% to 90% fell in the genetic ancestry cluster associated with self-reported Caucasian donors. The aim of the study was to test whether cataloging public T cell receptors could identify signatures of past pathogen exposure. Using immunosequencing, the study profiled T cell repertoires from fewer than 700 subjects and related those repertoires to cytomegalovirus serostatus. A separate validation cohort of over 95 different subjects was used in addition to the approximately 700-subject first cohort. To predict cytomegalovirus infection status, the study combined high-throughput TCR immunosequencing, statistical association of individual TCRs with disease status, and machine learning. A later analysis re-analyzed previously published TCR beta repertoires from 650 to 800 donors and added high-resolution HLA genotyping to study TCR occurrence patterns. Rather than drawing on any new phenotypic data, the later analysis identified candidate immune exposures from TCR beta sequences and the way those sequences occurred across donors. An earlier analysis of several hundred of the donors applied high-throughput TCR beta sequencing to assess whether each TCR beta V gene segment acted as functional or pseudogenic. Alongside the repertoire data, information on donor age, sex, ethnicity and CMV serostatus was compiled. A later genetic analysis used genome-wide SNP genotypes for about 65% of the 666 donors, treating that subset as a discovery cohort. All discovery cohort repertoires had been generated using a single sequencing platform. HLA typing covered class I and class II loci at four-digit resolution. The number of donors typed differed by locus, with about 629-630 for A, B, C, DRB1 and DQB1, about 500 for DQA1, 600 to 610 for DPA1, and 450 to 480 for DPB1. Roughly five DR-DQ haplotypes were handled as single units for association and clustering, since linkage in the cohort was strong. Among some 400 genotyped donors of the cohort, an average of approximately 200,000 unique TCR beta nucleotide sequences was sequenced per donor, of which roughly 17% were non-productive.

Notes on this clone: Its antigen specificity is not known. Nothing much larger sits one base from this clone, and base qualities are not available.

V loses 6 bases at its end and J loses 5 bases; junction bases beyond the gene matches: 11. From the cysteine through the phenylalanine, the CDR3 covers 15 amino acids. CDR3 DNA is the only sequence kept; it has 45 bases, read in frame from the first base. The germline V gene provides CDR1 WSHSY and CDR2 SAAADI. Results and caveats for the whole study, not just this receptor: When HLA alleles, especially DR and DQ, strongly co-occurred, attributing TCR associations to individual alleles was difficult. In vitro tests confirmed that a few of the cytomegalovirus-associated TCR beta chains recognize cytomegalovirus antigens. In a later analysis, TCR association rates were found to vary across HLA loci, with the most associated TCRs seen for DRB1 alleles and the fewest for HLA-C alleles. In a later genetic analysis, fewer N-insertions in productive TCRs were reported among donors in an Asian-associated ancestry cluster than the approximately 710-donor mean. The authors suggested that the approach could potentially be extended to other disease states and immunological phenotypes. Only TCR beta chains were sequenced in this cohort, and the absence of alpha or paired-chain data limited detectable features. Compared with equally common non-associated chains, HLA-associated TCR beta chains in a later analysis were more clonally expanded and had lower generation probabilities. Because HLA typing was unavailable for some donors at each locus, only the typed subset was used in association tests. Across donors, most TCR sequences were observed very rarely, whereas some public TCRs were present in many individuals. A further reported finding was that TCR beta sequences accurately predicted the HLA-A and HLA-B alleles for most subjects in the first cohort. Roughly uniform sequencing depth across donors was assumed in presence/absence analyses, although this assumption may not hold. For the cohort, immune exposure information was limited to CMV serostatus. Several of the top co-occurrence clusters appeared to be linked to parvovirus B19, influenza, CMV and Epstein-Barr virus, according to a later analysis. At a false discovery rate of 0.05, a later analysis linked 16,951 TCR beta sequences to specific HLA alleles. The 87-base-pair reads could not distinguish some IMGT-functional V segments, including TRBV6-2 and TRBV6-3, so those segments were excluded. Seventeen rarely observed V segments, including chromosome 9 orphons, were excluded from the earlier analysis of some 590 of the donors because counts were too low. Cytomegalovirus status was reported to be diagnosed by the classifier with high specificity and sensitivity in both the original and validation cohorts. Linkage disequilibrium might explain the correlated functional status among segregating V segments, but an unknown experimental factor could not be ruled out. A total of 150 or so TCR beta chains were listed by the study as associated with cytomegalovirus. A cluster of highly shared sequence variants was judged likely to represent a technical artifact of the sequencing pipeline. A later analysis found that most CMV-associated TCR beta chains appeared HLA-restricted, with HLA associations seemingly driven largely by CMV exposure. In an earlier analysis of 587 of the donors, most TCR beta V segments were observed in productive rearrangements about 90% or about 30% of the time, broadly matching IMGT annotations. In a later genetic analysis, a missense DCLRE1C variant was associated with V-gene and J-gene trimming of TCR beta chains, and the association was replicated in an independent cohort.

Library construction relied on the immunoSEQ multiplex PCR assay. For the multiplex PCR, a mixture combining 60 forward primers for TCR Vbeta segments and 13 reverse primers for TCR Jbeta segments was used. The CDR3 region of rearranged TCR beta genes was amplified from genomic DNA with a multiplex PCR assay. The Illumina HiSeq System was used to sequence the amplified TCR beta libraries as 87-base-pair reads. As for the authors' bioinformatics: In a later analysis, some 80 million unique TCR beta chains were counted across the roughly 610 repertoires, and around 10 million of these chains were shared by at least two donors. Raw reads were error-corrected and collapsed into unique sequences by a nearest-neighbor algorithm in which closely related sequences were merged to remove PCR and sequencing errors. To assign V, D and J gene segments, CDR3 sequences were aligned to IMGT reference sequences. For a sequence to be retained, at least a six-nucleotide match to both a V gene segment and a J gene segment was required. A rearrangement counted as productive if the CDR3 had no stop codons and remained in frame with V and J, and every other rearrangement counted as non-productive. CDR3 was defined according to IMGT convention as the region running from the second conserved V-encoded cysteine to the conserved J-encoded phenylalanine. In an earlier analysis of 587 of the donors, sequences lacking an unambiguous match to a single V gene segment were excluded. In an earlier analysis of 587 of the donors, a V segment was called functional when productive rearrangements were above 56.7%, and segregating when the standard deviation between donors exceeded 5%. A statistical classification framework was built to diagnose cytomegalovirus status from the catalog of TCR beta chain sequences. V and J gene assignment, in a later analysis, came from comparing TCR nucleotide sequences with IMGT/GENE-DB human TR gene sequences. Using the TCRdist pipeline, a later analysis assigned CDR3 sequences along with most-parsimonious VDJ recombination scenarios. In a later analysis, each TCR beta chain was defined by its CDR3 amino acid sequence together with its V-gene family, and reads lacking a unique V-gene family were excluded. A later analysis removed several hundred highly shared, low-generation-probability nucleotide sequences to deal with suspected cross-contamination and a sequencing artifact. For each public chain, a later analysis derived a clonal expansion index from normalized ranks of inferred template counts within each repertoire. A later analysis computed generation probabilities with a VDJ recombination model fitted to out-of-frame rearrangements, and checked the results against IGoR. In a later analysis, TCR-TCR, TCR-HLA and TCR-CMV co-occurrence was scored with hypergeometric tests, and a repertoire-size bias correction was applied to TCR pairs. To estimate false discovery rates, a later analysis permuted the HLA or CMV assignments 20 times. In a later analysis, co-occurring TCRs were grouped with DBSCAN, and TCRdist sequence similarity was added when clustering was performed within HLA-allele-positive subsets. Co-occurrence clustering excluded repertoires with fewer than 30,000 or more than 120,000 public chains, plus five with anomalous nucleotide sharing. TCRdb took this table from immuneACCESS and kept in-frame rearrangements with V and J called. Such tables lack part of the clones; where checked against another copy, unresolved V genes explain under half of the gap, and the rest is unexplained. Clonal size and the V and J genes are those of that table, whereas D and trimming came from the DNA. This sample gives 55,000 to 75,000 clones in total; around 74% of them show up just once. The ten largest clones add up to 7.4% of the sample.

The cohort was made up of several hundred healthy bone marrow donors. All cohort members were sampled while nominally healthy, although unrecorded immune exposures were likely present. The donor was CMV seropositive and was included in the group of 250 to 350 seropositive cohort members. Every donor gave a peripheral blood sample, and the peripheral blood mononuclear cells from that sample were used for TCR beta sequencing. The Qiagen DNeasy Blood Extraction Kit was used to extract genomic DNA from the blood cell samples. The rearrangement combines TRBV10-2 with TRBJ1-1, and 8 junctional nucleotides match TRBD1. Sequencing was carried out using PBMCs. This clonotype was sampled from a woman under 40 in good health and CMV-seropositive. The CDR3 has the sequence CASRDSQGVSTEAFF. DNA sequence: TGCGCCAGCAGGGATTCACAGGGGGTTAGTACTGAAGCTTTCTTT.